Given below is one TCR beta chain in context. These data are taken from a study of blood T cell repertoires in COVID-19. The germline V gene encodes CDR1 SGHTA and CDR2 FQGTGA. The CDR3 length is 15 residues. V dropped 4 bases and J dropped 2; count of bases not matched to a gene: 3. Data came from immunoSEQ multiplex PCR; TCRdb stores just in-frame clones and leaves some out. The sample carries 100,000 to 150,000 clones, about nine tenths recorded once. The chain joins TRBV7-3 to TRBJ2-1; 9 positions agree with TRBD2. Sequencing was carried out using peripheral blood. This sequence was found in a woman in her 70s with acute or convalescent COVID-19. This CDR3 reads CASSSTSGPYNEQFF. The CDR3 DNA follows: TGTGCCAGCAGCTCGACTAGCGGACCCTACAATGAGCAGTTCTTC.